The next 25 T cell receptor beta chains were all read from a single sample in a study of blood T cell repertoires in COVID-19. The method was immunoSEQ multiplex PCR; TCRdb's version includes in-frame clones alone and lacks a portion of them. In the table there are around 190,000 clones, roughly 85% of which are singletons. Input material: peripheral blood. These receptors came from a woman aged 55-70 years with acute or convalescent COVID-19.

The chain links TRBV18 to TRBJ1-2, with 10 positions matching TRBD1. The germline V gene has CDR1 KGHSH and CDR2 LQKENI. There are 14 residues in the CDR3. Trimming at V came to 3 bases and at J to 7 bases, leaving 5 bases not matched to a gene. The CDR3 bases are TGTGCCAGCTCACCGGGACAGGGGATTGGTGGCTACACCTTC. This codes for CASSPGQGIGGYTF.

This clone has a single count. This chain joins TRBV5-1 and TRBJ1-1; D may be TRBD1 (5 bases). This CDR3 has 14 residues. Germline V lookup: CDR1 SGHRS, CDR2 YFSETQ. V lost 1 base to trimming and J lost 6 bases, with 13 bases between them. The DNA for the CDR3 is TGCGCCAGCAGCTTGAGACAGTCGGTCCCTGAAGCTTTCTTT. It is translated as CASSLRQSVPEAFF.

CDR3 sequence reads: CASTPQNYGYTF. CDR3 sequence (DNA): TGTGCCAGCACCCCCCAGAACTATGGCTACACCTTC. The chain recombines TRBV6-5 with TRBJ1-2; unclear D gene. Per germline, CDR1 MNHEY and CDR2 SVGAGI. This CDR3 region has 12 residues. Trimming stripped 7 bases from V and 2 bases from J, with 8 bases between.

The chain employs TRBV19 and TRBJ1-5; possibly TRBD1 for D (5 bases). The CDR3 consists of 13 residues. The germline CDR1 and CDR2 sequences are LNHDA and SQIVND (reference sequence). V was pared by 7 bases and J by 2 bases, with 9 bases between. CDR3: CASTTGRNQPQHF. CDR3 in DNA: TGTGCCAGTACTACAGGCCGCAATCAGCCCCAGCATTTT.

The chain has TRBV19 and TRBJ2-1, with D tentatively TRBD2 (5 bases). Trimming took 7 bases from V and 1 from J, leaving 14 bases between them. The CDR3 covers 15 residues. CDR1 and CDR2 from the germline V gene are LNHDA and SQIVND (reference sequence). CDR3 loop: CASTYNRLSYNEQFF. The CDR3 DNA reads TGTGCCAGTACTTATAATAGACTATCCTACAATGAGCAGTTCTTC.

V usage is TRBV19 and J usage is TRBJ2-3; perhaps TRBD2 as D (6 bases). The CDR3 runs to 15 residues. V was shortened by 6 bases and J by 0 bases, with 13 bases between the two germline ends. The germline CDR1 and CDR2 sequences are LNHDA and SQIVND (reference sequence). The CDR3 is CASSLSGSSTDTQYF. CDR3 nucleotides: TGTGCCAGTAGCCTTAGCGGTTCTAGCACAGATACGCAGTATTTT.

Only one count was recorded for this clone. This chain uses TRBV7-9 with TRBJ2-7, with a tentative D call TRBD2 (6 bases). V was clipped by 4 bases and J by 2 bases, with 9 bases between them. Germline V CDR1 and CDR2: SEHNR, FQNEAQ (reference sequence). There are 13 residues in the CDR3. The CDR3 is CASSWGLAYEQYF. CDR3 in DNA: TGTGCCAGCAGCTGGGGACTTGCCTACGAGCAGTACTTC.

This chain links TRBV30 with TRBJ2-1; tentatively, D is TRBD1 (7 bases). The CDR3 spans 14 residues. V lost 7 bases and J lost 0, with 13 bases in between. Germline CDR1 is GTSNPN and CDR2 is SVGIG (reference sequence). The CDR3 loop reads CASQGDFSYNEQFF. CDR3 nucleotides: TGTGCCTCCCAGGGGGACTTCTCCTACAATGAGCAGTTCTTC.

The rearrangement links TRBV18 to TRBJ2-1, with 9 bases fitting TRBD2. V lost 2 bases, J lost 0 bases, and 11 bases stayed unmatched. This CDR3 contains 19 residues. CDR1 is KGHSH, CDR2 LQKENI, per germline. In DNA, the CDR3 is TGTGCCAGCTCACCATTCGGAGCGGGAGGCCCCCCCTCCTACAATGAGCAGTTCTTC. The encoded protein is CASSPFGAGGPPSYNEQFF.

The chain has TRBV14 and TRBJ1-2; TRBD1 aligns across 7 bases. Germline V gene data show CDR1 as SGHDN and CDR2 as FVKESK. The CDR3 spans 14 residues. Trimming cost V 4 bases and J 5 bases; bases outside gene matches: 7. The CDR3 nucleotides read TGTGCCAGCAGCCTCGACAGGGAGACTTATGGCTACACCTTC. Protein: CASSLDRETYGYTF.

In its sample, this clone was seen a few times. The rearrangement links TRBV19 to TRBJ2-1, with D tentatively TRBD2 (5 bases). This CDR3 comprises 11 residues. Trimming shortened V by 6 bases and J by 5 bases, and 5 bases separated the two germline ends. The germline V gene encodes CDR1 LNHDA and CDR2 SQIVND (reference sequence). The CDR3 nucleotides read TGTGCCAGTAGCGGGGACAATGAGCAGTTCTTC. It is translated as CASSGDNEQFF.

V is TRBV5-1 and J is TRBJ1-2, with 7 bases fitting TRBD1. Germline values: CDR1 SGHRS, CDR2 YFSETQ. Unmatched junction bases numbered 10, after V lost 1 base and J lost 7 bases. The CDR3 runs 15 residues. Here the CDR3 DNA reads TGCGCCAGCAGCTTGATAGGACAGGTCCATCGTGGCTACACCTTC. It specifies CASSLIGQVHRGYTF. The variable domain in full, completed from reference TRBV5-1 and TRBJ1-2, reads KAGVTQTPRYLIKTRGQQVTLSCSPISGHRSVSWYQQTPGQGLQFLFEYFSETQRNKGNFPGRFSGRQFSNSRSEMNVSTLELGDSALYLCASSLIGQVHRGYTFGSGTRLTVV.

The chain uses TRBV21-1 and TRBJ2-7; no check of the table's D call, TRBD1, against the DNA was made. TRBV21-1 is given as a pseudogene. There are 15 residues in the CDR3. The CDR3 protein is CASSGDLGVSREQYV. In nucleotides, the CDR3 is TGTGCCAGCAGCGGGGATCTAGGGGTATCGCGCGAGCAGTACGTC.

The CDR3 bases are TGTGCCAGCAGCCGAGCAGGGGGCGCACCCTTCTACGAGCAGTACTTC. Its translation is CASSRAGGAPFYEQYF. V usage is TRBV3-1 (or the pseudogene TRBV3-2) and J usage is TRBJ2-7; TRBD1 matches 8 bases. CDR3 size: 16 residues. Germline CDR1 is LGHDT and CDR2 is YNNKEL (reference sequence). The junction had 11 bases not matched to a gene; V was cut back by 4 bases and J by 3 bases.

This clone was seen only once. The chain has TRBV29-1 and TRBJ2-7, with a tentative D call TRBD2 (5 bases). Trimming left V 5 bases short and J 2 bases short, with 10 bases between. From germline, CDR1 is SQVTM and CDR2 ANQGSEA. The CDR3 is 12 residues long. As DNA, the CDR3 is TGCAGCGTTACGAGCGGAACCTACGAGCAGTACTTC. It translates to CSVTSGTYEQYF.

The DNA of the CDR3 is TGTGCCATCAGTGGGAATGGGGGCGCAACTAATGAAAAACTGTTTTTT. Translating it yields CAISGNGGATNEKLFF. The chain recombines TRBV10-3 with TRBJ1-4, with D possibly TRBD1 on 6 matching bases. Germline CDR1 ENHRY, CDR2 SYGVKD. V was shortened by 4 bases and J by 0 bases, with 12 bases between the two germline ends. The CDR3 is 16 amino acids.

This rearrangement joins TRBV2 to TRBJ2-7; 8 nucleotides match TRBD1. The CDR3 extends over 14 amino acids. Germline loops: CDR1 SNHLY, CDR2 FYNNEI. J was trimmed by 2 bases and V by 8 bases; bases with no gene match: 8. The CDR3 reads CASGGTGITYEQYF. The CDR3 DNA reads TGTGCCAGCGGTGGGACAGGCATTACCTACGAGCAGTACTTC.

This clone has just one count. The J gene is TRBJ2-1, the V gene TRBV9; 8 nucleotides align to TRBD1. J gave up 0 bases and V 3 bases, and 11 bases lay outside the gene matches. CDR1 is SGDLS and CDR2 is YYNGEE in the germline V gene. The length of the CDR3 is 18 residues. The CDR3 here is CASSAPRHRGSSYNEQFF. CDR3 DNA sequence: TGTGCCAGCAGCGCCCCTCGACACAGGGGGAGCTCCTACAATGAGCAGTTCTTC.

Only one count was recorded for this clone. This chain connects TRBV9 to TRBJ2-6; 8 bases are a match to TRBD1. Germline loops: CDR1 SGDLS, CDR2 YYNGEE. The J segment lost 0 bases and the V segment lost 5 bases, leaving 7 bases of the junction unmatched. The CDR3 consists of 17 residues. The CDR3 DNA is TGTGCCAGCAGTAGGACAGGGACTCCCTCTGGGGCCAACGTCCTGACTTTC. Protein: CASSRTGTPSGANVLTF.

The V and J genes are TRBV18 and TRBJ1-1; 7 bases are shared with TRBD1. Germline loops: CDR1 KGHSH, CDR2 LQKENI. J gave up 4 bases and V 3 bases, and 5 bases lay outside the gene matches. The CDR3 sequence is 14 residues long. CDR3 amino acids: CASSPKGGGTEAFF. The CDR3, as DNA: TGTGCCAGCTCACCGAAAGGGGGCGGCACTGAAGCTTTCTTT.

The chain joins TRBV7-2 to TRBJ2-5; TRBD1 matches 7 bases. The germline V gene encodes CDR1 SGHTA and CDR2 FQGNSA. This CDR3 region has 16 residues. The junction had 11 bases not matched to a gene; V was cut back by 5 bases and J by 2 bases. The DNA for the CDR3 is TGTGCCAGCAGCCGCCGGACAGGAAGGATTCAAGAGACCCAGTACTTC. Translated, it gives CASSRRTGRIQETQYF.

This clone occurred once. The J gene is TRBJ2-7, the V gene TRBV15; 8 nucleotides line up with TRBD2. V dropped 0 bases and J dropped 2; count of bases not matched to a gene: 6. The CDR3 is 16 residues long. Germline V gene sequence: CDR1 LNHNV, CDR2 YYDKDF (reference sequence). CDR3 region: CATSRDQTSGTYEQYF. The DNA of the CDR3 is TGTGCCACCAGCAGAGATCAAACTAGCGGTACCTACGAGCAGTACTTC.

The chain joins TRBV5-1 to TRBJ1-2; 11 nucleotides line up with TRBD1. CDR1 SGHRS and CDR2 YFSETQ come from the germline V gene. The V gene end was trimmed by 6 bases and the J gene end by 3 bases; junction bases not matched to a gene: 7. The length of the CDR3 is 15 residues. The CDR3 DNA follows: TGCGCCAGCACCCGGGGACAGGGGGTCGACTATGGCTACACCTTC. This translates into CASTRGQGVDYGYTF.

The CDR3 coding sequence is TGCGCCAGCAGCCAAGCGGGAGTGGGTCGGCGAGAGACCCAGTACTTC. This codes for CASSQAGVGRRETQYF. The chain employs TRBV5-1 and TRBJ2-5, with 8 bases matching TRBD2. V was clipped by 4 bases and J by 4 bases; unmatched bases: 12. Per the germline V gene, CDR1 is SGHRS and CDR2 is YFSETQ. The CDR3 extends over 16 amino acids.

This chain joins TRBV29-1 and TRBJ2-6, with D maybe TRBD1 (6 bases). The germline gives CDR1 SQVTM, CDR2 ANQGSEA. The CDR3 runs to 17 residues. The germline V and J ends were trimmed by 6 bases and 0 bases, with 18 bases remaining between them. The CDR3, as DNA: TGCAGCGTGATACCGGGACATCCATTCTCTGGGGCCAACGTCCTGACTTTC. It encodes CSVIPGHPFSGANVLTF.